This entry describes one TCR beta chain. What it binds is not known. This sample was taken from a study of T cells after yellow fever vaccination. CDR1 and CDR2 from the germline V gene are SGHKS and YYEKEE (reference sequence). Deletions cut 0 bases from V and 2 bases from J, with 9 bases between. The CDR3 length is 14 residues. In making TCR cDNA, 5'RACE template switching added a universal primer site and UMIs to it. TCRdb recomputed calls from the 5' RACE reads with MiXCR, one row per CDR3 protein. The sample records roughly 74,000 distinct CDR3 sequences, approximately 7% being singletons. Findings of the study overall: Reappearance after the booster was seen for most primary-vaccination clones, at 95% to 97% CD4 and 70% to 90% CD8. Contaminating bulk clonotypes could be abundant in FACS-sorted repertoires. Some clonotypes, a small share, were shared between CD4 and CD8 compartments.

The chain employs TRBV5-5 and TRBJ2-7; D remains ambiguous. Sequenced material: CD8+ T cells sorted from PBMCs, taken 4 to 6 days after the first yellow fever vaccination. The clonotype was recovered from a man aged 18 to 29 who received the YFV17D yellow fever vaccine. This CDR3 reads CASSLEEEPYEQYF. DNA for the CDR3: TGTGCCAGCAGCTTGGAAGAAGAACCCTACGAGCAGTACTTC.